Listed below are T cell receptor beta chains from one sample, sequenced in a study of blood T cell repertoires in COVID-19. Using immunoSEQ multiplex PCR, the repertoire was profiled, and TCRdb retains in-frame clones only, with some absent. The sample contains about 260,000 clones, 90% of which appear only once. The sample consisted of peripheral blood. The receptors here all came from a woman aged 40-49 years with acute or convalescent COVID-19. CDR3s include the opening cysteine and the closing phenylalanine or tryptophan. Each record gives: V gene, clone size, D gene, J gene, CDR3 protein, CDR3 DNA. A D gene is named only where the DNA matches it firmly. Some rows mark clone size as missing; the rest say once, few, many or name a class of expanded clone.

v_call: TRBV24-1; clone_size: .; d_call: .; j_call: TRBJ1-1; cdr3_aa: CATSDSRRGGNTEAFF; cdr3_nt: TGTGCCACCAGTGATTCAAGGAGGGGGGGAAACACTGAAGCTTTCTTT
v_call: TRBV10-2; clone_size: .; d_call: TRBD2; j_call: TRBJ2-3; cdr3_aa: CASRISGGISDTQYF; cdr3_nt: TGCGCCAGCAGGATTAGCGGGGGGATTTCAGATACGCAGTATTTT
v_call: TRBV2; clone_size: once; d_call: .; j_call: TRBJ1-2; cdr3_aa: CASSRQAALGGYTF; cdr3_nt: TGTGCCAGCAGCCGACAGGCCGCCTTGGGAGGCTACACCTTC
v_call: TRBV18; clone_size: .; d_call: .; j_call: TRBJ1-2; cdr3_aa: CASSLGANYGYTF; cdr3_nt: TGTGCCAGCTCACTCGGGGCTAACTATGGCTACACCTTC
v_call: TRBV5-1; clone_size: .; d_call: TRBD1; j_call: TRBJ2-5; cdr3_aa: CASSLWGTVGETQYF; cdr3_nt: TGCGCCAGCAGCTTGTGGGGGACAGTCGGGGAGACCCAGTACTTC
v_call: TRBV13; clone_size: .; d_call: .; j_call: TRBJ1-1; cdr3_aa: CASSSKNGVNTEAFF; cdr3_nt: TGTGCCAGCAGCTCTAAAAACGGGGTTAACACTGAAGCTTTCTTT
v_call: TRBV10-3; clone_size: .; d_call: .; j_call: TRBJ1-2; cdr3_aa: CAISEPDRLYGYTF; cdr3_nt: TGTGCCATCAGTGAACCTGACAGACTCTATGGCTACACCTTC
v_call: TRBV6-6; clone_size: .; d_call: TRBD1; j_call: TRBJ1-1; cdr3_aa: CASSLQGADTEAFF; cdr3_nt: TGTGCCAGCAGCCTACAGGGGGCTGACACTGAAGCTTTCTTT
v_call: TRBV5-1; clone_size: .; d_call: .; j_call: TRBJ2-3; cdr3_aa: CASSGGGGLDTQYF; cdr3_nt: TGCGCCAGCAGCGGGGGCGGGGGTTTAGATACGCAGTATTTT
v_call: TRBV9; clone_size: .; d_call: .; j_call: TRBJ1-4; cdr3_aa: CASSPRREGEKLFF; cdr3_nt: TGTGCCAGCAGCCCCCGGAGGGAGGGTGAAAAACTGTTTTTT
v_call: TRBV6-5; clone_size: .; d_call: .; j_call: TRBJ1-5; cdr3_aa: CASRGGPNGNQPQHF; cdr3_nt: TGTGCCAGCAGAGGGGGACCTAATGGAAATCAGCCCCAGCATTTT
v_call: TRBV7-3; clone_size: .; d_call: .; j_call: TRBJ1-2; cdr3_aa: CASSLTGDGNYGYTF; cdr3_nt: TGTGCCAGCAGCTTAACTGGAGACGGTAACTATGGCTACACCTTC
v_call: TRBV2; clone_size: .; d_call: .; j_call: TRBJ1-5; cdr3_aa: CASRTGKAGNQPQHF; cdr3_nt: TGTGCCAGCAGGACGGGGAAAGCTGGCAATCAGCCCCAGCATTTT
v_call: TRBV9; clone_size: .; d_call: TRBD1; j_call: TRBJ1-3; cdr3_aa: CASSEGAGSGNTIYF; cdr3_nt: TGTGCCAGCAGCGAGGGGGCTGGGTCTGGAAACACCATATATTTT
v_call: TRBV12-5; clone_size: .; d_call: .; j_call: TRBJ1-2; cdr3_aa: CASGLVAGSGGGYTF; cdr3_nt: TGTGCTAGTGGTTTGGTGGCCGGCTCGGGGGGTGGCTACACCTTC
v_call: TRBV12-3/TRBV12-4; clone_size: .; d_call: TRBD1; j_call: TRBJ1-4; cdr3_aa: CASQGADEKLFF; cdr3_nt: TGTGCCAGTCAGGGGGCGGACGAAAAACTGTTTTTT
v_call: TRBV24-1; clone_size: once; d_call: TRBD1; j_call: TRBJ2-3; cdr3_aa: CATSDLGAGGEVADTQYF; cdr3_nt: TGTGCCACCAGTGATTTAGGCGCAGGGGGCGAAGTTGCAGATACGCAGTATTTT
v_call: TRBV15; clone_size: many; d_call: .; j_call: TRBJ2-1; cdr3_aa: CATSRDSTYNEQFF; cdr3_nt: TGTGCCACCAGCAGAGATTCCACCTACAATGAGCAGTTCTTC
v_call: TRBV19; clone_size: few; d_call: TRBD1; j_call: TRBJ1-2; cdr3_aa: CASSPSGTGWDGYTF; cdr3_nt: TGTGCCAGTAGTCCGTCCGGGACAGGGTGGGATGGCTACACCTTC
v_call: TRBV4-1; clone_size: .; d_call: TRBD1; j_call: TRBJ2-2; cdr3_aa: CASSLGQGYTGELFF; cdr3_nt: TGCGCCAGCAGCCTTGGACAGGGTTACACCGGGGAGCTGTTTTTT
v_call: TRBV6-5; clone_size: once; d_call: .; j_call: TRBJ1-2; cdr3_aa: CASSYSWQSQYGYTF; cdr3_nt: TGTGCCAGCAGTTACTCTTGGCAGTCGCAGTATGGCTACACCTTC
v_call: TRBV5-1; clone_size: .; d_call: .; j_call: TRBJ1-4; cdr3_aa: CASSFNYEGEKLFF; cdr3_nt: TGCGCCAGCAGCTTCAATTACGAGGGTGAAAAACTGTTTTTT
v_call: TRBV29-1; clone_size: .; d_call: TRBD1; j_call: TRBJ2-5; cdr3_aa: CSVSLPGQTQETQYF; cdr3_nt: TGCAGCGTTTCACTCCCGGGACAGACACAAGAGACCCAGTACTTC
v_call: TRBV5-4; clone_size: .; d_call: .; j_call: TRBJ1-2; cdr3_aa: CASSLPLGPPEGDYGYTF; cdr3_nt: TGTGCCAGCAGCCTCCCCCTGGGACCCCCCGAGGGGGACTATGGCTACACCTTC
v_call: TRBV24-1; clone_size: .; d_call: .; j_call: TRBJ2-2; cdr3_aa: CATSDRTADGELFF; cdr3_nt: TGTGCCACCAGTGACCGAACCGCGGACGGGGAGCTGTTTTTT
v_call: TRBV9; clone_size: .; d_call: .; j_call: TRBJ2-3; cdr3_aa: CASSVVGWGPDTQYF; cdr3_nt: TGTGCCAGCAGCGTAGTAGGGTGGGGCCCAGATACGCAGTATTTT
v_call: TRBV30; clone_size: .; d_call: TRBD1; j_call: TRBJ1-2; cdr3_aa: CAWSGGQGHGYTF; cdr3_nt: TGTGCCTGGAGTGGTGGACAGGGCCATGGCTACACCTTC
v_call: TRBV2; clone_size: .; d_call: TRBD1; j_call: TRBJ1-2; cdr3_aa: CASRGTDRGANYGYTF; cdr3_nt: TGTGCCAGCAGGGGTACCGACAGGGGAGCCAACTATGGCTACACCTTC
v_call: TRBV14; clone_size: .; d_call: .; j_call: TRBJ1-4; cdr3_aa: CASSQLTEINEKLFF; cdr3_nt: TGTGCCAGCAGCCAACTCACAGAGATTAATGAAAAACTGTTTTTT
v_call: TRBV4-2; clone_size: once; d_call: .; j_call: TRBJ1-1; cdr3_aa: CASSWSTEAFF; cdr3_nt: TGTGCCAGCAGCTGGAGCACTGAAGCTTTCTTT
v_call: TRBV6-5; clone_size: .; d_call: .; j_call: TRBJ1-2; cdr3_aa: CASSSLAGYGYTF; cdr3_nt: TGTGCCAGCAGTTCCCTGGCAGGCTATGGCTACACCTTC
v_call: TRBV19; clone_size: .; d_call: TRBD1; j_call: TRBJ1-4; cdr3_aa: CASSTRGLRPTNEKLFF; cdr3_nt: TGTGCCAGTAGTACCAGGGGGCTTAGACCGACTAATGAAAAACTGTTTTTT
v_call: TRBV6-5; clone_size: .; d_call: .; j_call: TRBJ2-6; cdr3_aa: CASSYDRSGANVLTF; cdr3_nt: TGTGCCAGCAGTTACGACAGGTCTGGGGCCAACGTCCTGACTTTC
v_call: TRBV5-1; clone_size: .; d_call: .; j_call: TRBJ2-3; cdr3_aa: CASGNRGASTDTQYF; cdr3_nt: TGCGCCAGCGGTAATCGGGGGGCCAGCACAGATACGCAGTATTTT
v_call: TRBV19; clone_size: .; d_call: .; j_call: TRBJ2-1; cdr3_aa: CASSPLGAELYNEQFF; cdr3_nt: TGTGCCAGTAGTCCATTGGGGGCGGAATTATACAATGAGCAGTTCTTC
v_call: TRBV5-6; clone_size: .; d_call: TRBD1; j_call: TRBJ1-4; cdr3_aa: CASSRRTGRKEKLFF; cdr3_nt: TGTGCCAGCAGCCGCAGGACAGGGAGGAAAGAAAAACTGTTTTTT
v_call: TRBV6-4; clone_size: .; d_call: TRBD2; j_call: TRBJ2-1; cdr3_aa: CASIGSGASGPTYNEQFF; cdr3_nt: TGTGCCAGCATAGGTAGCGGGGCCTCCGGACCCACCTACAATGAGCAGTTCTTC
v_call: TRBV2; clone_size: .; d_call: .; j_call: TRBJ1-6; cdr3_aa: CASKTGFSNSPLHF; cdr3_nt: TGTGCCAGCAAAACAGGGTTTAGTAATTCACCCCTCCACTTT
v_call: TRBV6-6; clone_size: .; d_call: .; j_call: TRBJ1-5; cdr3_aa: CASRGLGGNQPQHF; cdr3_nt: TGTGCCAGCAGGGGACTAGGTGGCAATCAGCCCCAGCATTTT
v_call: TRBV5-1; clone_size: once; d_call: .; j_call: TRBJ1-6; cdr3_aa: CASSLTGVQYNSPLHF; cdr3_nt: TGCGCCAGCAGCTTGACGGGGGTCCAGTATAATTCACCCCTCCACTTT
v_call: TRBV10-1; clone_size: .; d_call: .; j_call: TRBJ1-1; cdr3_aa: CASSELPPGDPNTEAFF; cdr3_nt: TGCGCCAGCAGCGAACTACCGCCGGGTGATCCAAACACTGAAGCTTTCTTT
v_call: TRBV5-8; clone_size: .; d_call: TRBD1; j_call: TRBJ2-1; cdr3_aa: CASSLANTRDSQFF; cdr3_nt: TGTGCCAGCAGCTTGGCCAATACGAGGGACAGTCAGTTCTTC
v_call: TRBV18; clone_size: .; d_call: TRBD1; j_call: TRBJ1-2; cdr3_aa: CASSPGTAFYGYTF; cdr3_nt: TGTGCCAGCTCACCTGGGACAGCCTTTTATGGCTACACCTTC
v_call: TRBV4-1; clone_size: .; d_call: .; j_call: TRBJ1-2; cdr3_aa: CASSQDQAPNNYGYTF; cdr3_nt: TGCGCCAGCAGCCAAGATCAGGCACCCAATAACTATGGCTACACCTTC
v_call: TRBV5-4; clone_size: .; d_call: TRBD1; j_call: TRBJ2-2; cdr3_aa: CASSPSGGAWSGELFF; cdr3_nt: TGTGCCAGCAGCCCGTCAGGGGGCGCGTGGTCAGGGGAGCTGTTTTTT
v_call: TRBV5-6; clone_size: .; d_call: TRBD2; j_call: TRBJ2-1; cdr3_aa: CASSEDRGGPWNEQFF; cdr3_nt: TGTGCCAGCAGTGAGGACCGGGGGGGGCCGTGGAATGAGCAGTTCTTC
v_call: TRBV2; clone_size: .; d_call: TRBD2; j_call: TRBJ2-2; cdr3_aa: CASRQLAGRTGELFF; cdr3_nt: TGTGCCAGCAGGCAACTAGCGGGGCGAACCGGGGAGCTGTTTTTT
v_call: TRBV11-2; clone_size: .; d_call: .; j_call: TRBJ1-2; cdr3_aa: CASSPTRGYTF; cdr3_nt: TGTGCCAGCAGCCCTACTCGGGGCTACACCTTC
v_call: TRBV19; clone_size: once; d_call: TRBD1; j_call: TRBJ1-2; cdr3_aa: CASSPHRGNGYTF; cdr3_nt: TGTGCCAGTAGTCCTCACAGGGGAAATGGCTACACCTTC
v_call: TRBV10-3; clone_size: .; d_call: .; j_call: TRBJ2-3; cdr3_aa: CAISEPADTQYF; cdr3_nt: TGTGCCATCAGTGAGCCCGCAGATACGCAGTATTTT
v_call: TRBV2; clone_size: few; d_call: TRBD1; j_call: TRBJ1-5; cdr3_aa: CASSESGGRQPQHF; cdr3_nt: TGTGCCAGCAGTGAATCAGGGGGCCGTCAGCCCCAGCATTTT
v_call: TRBV21-1; clone_size: .; d_call: .; j_call: TRBJ2-3; cdr3_aa: CASSKDGFTSTDTQYF; cdr3_nt: TGTGCCAGCAGCAAAGACGGGTTTACTAGCACAGATACGCAGTATTTT
v_call: TRBV6-1; clone_size: .; d_call: .; j_call: TRBJ1-2; cdr3_aa: CASSEPVNYGYTF; cdr3_nt: TGTGCCAGCAGTGAACCGGTCAACTATGGCTACACCTTC
v_call: TRBV5-6; clone_size: .; d_call: .; j_call: TRBJ2-6; cdr3_aa: CASSIPGLISGANVLTF; cdr3_nt: TGTGCCAGCAGCATTCCGGGACTGATCTCTGGGGCCAACGTCCTGACTTTC
v_call: TRBV2; clone_size: .; d_call: TRBD1; j_call: TRBJ1-5; cdr3_aa: CASRTGQALMEPQHF; cdr3_nt: TGTGCCAGCAGAACCGGACAGGCTCTGATGGAGCCCCAGCATTTT
v_call: TRBV7-9; clone_size: .; d_call: .; j_call: TRBJ2-3; cdr3_aa: CASSEVFPDTQYF; cdr3_nt: TGTGCCAGCAGCGAGGTCTTCCCAGATACGCAGTATTTT
v_call: TRBV6-5; clone_size: once; d_call: .; j_call: TRBJ1-4; cdr3_aa: CASKRTATNEKLFF; cdr3_nt: TGTGCCAGCAAACGGACAGCAACTAATGAAAAACTGTTTTTT
v_call: TRBV5-1; clone_size: .; d_call: TRBD1; j_call: TRBJ1-6; cdr3_aa: CASSLETGANSPLHF; cdr3_nt: TGCGCCAGCAGCTTGGAGACAGGGGCTAATTCACCCCTCCACTTT
v_call: TRBV27; clone_size: .; d_call: .; j_call: TRBJ1-1; cdr3_aa: CASSVDPQGYTEAFF; cdr3_nt: TGTGCCAGCAGTGTCGACCCACAGGGATACACTGAAGCTTTCTTT
v_call: TRBV24-1; clone_size: .; d_call: .; j_call: TRBJ1-5; cdr3_aa: CATSDTTGKSGNQPQHF; cdr3_nt: TGTGCCACCAGTGATACCACAGGGAAGTCGGGCAATCAGCCCCAGCATTTT